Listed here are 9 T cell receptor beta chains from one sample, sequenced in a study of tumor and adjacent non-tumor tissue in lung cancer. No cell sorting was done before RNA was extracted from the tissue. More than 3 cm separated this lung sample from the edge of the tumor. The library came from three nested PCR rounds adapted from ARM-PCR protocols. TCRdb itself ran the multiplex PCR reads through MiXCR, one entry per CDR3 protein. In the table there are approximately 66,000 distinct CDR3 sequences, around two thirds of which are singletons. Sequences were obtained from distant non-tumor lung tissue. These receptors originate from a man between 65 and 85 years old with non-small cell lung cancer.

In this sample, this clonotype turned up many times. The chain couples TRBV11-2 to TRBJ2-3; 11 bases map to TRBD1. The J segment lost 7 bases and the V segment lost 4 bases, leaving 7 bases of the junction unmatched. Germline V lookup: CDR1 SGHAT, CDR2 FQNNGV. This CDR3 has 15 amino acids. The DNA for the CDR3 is TGTGCCAGCAGCTCCTGGACAGGGGGCGCAAATACGCAGTATTTT. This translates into CASSSWTGGANTQYF.

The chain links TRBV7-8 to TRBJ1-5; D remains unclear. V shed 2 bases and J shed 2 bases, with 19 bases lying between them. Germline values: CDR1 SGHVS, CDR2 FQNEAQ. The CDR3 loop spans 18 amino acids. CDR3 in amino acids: CASSLMASALLGNQPQHF. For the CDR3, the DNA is TGTGCCAGCAGCTTAATGGCCTCTGCACTCTTGGGCAATCAGCCCCAGCATTTT.

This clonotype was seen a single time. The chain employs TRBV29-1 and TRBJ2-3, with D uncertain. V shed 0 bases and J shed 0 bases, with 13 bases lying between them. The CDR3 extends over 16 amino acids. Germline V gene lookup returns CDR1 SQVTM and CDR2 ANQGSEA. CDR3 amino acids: CSVEDRQTLSTDTQYF. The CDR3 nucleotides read TGCAGCGTTGAAGATCGGCAGACTCTGAGCACAGATACGCAGTATTTT.

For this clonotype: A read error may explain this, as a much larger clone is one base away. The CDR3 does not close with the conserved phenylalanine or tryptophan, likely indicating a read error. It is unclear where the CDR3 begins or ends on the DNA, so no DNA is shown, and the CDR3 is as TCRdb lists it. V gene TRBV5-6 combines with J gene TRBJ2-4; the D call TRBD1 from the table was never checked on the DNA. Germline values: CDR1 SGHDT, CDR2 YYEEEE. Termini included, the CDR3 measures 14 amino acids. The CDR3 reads CASSLYYVRDSDHL.

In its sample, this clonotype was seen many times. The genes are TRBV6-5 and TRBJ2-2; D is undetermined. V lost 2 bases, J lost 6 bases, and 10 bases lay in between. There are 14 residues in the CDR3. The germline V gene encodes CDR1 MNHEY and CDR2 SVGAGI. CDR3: CASSYRSSAGELFF. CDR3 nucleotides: TGTGCCAGCAGTTACCGTAGCTCCGCCGGGGAGCTGTTTTTT.

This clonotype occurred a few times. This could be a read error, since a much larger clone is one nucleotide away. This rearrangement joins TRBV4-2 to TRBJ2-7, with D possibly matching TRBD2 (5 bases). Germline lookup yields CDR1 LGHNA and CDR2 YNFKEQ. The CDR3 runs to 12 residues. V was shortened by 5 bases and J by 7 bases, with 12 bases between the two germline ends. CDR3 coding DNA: TGTGCCAGCAGCTACGGAGGTTTTGAGCAGTACTTC. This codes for CASSYGGFEQYF.

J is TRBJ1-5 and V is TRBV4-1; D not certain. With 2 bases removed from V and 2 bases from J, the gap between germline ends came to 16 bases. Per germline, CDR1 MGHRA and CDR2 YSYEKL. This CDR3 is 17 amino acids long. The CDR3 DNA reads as TGCGCCAGCAGCCAAAACACTCAGGATTCCGGCAATCAGCCCCAGCATTTT. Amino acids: CASSQNTQDSGNQPQHF.

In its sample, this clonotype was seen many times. The CDR3 sequence: CAISEAGGPPDTQYF. The DNA for the CDR3 is TGTGCCATCAGTGAAGCGGGAGGGCCCCCAGATACGCAGTATTTT. The chain recombines TRBV10-3 with TRBJ2-3, with 10 positions matching TRBD2. With 3 bases clipped from V and 4 bases from J, the junction kept 4 bases outside the gene matches. Germline V gene lookup returns CDR1 ENHRY and CDR2 SYGVKD. The CDR3 is 15 residues long.

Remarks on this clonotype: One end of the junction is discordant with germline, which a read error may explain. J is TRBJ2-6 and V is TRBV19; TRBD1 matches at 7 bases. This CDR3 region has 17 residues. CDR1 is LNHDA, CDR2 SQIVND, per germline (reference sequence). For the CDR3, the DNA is TGTGACAGTAGTATACTGCCGACAGGGTCTGGGGCCAACGTCCTGACTTTC. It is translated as CDSSILPTGSGANVLTF.